This entry is about one T cell receptor (beta chain). Its antigen is as yet unknown. These data are taken from a study of a mutant IDH1 vaccine in newly diagnosed glioma. Study background: Vaccine dosing followed radiotherapy by 4-6 weeks, or accompanied temozolomide cycles. Earlier treatment was radiotherapy, temozolomide, or both, with most getting both. The study held visit V12 at week 35 and visit V13 at week 47.

Generated by immunoSEQ multiplex PCR, the TCRdb table keeps only in-frame clones and is missing some. Among approximately 50,000 clones listed, approximately 87% were seen once. Regarding time point: week 35, safety follow-up. All doses held 300 ug of mutant IDH1 20-mer peptide, with topical imiquimod. The sequence was obtained from a man aged 35 to 55 with glioma. Sequencing used PBMCs, obtained from a glioma patient whose treatment included an IDH1 peptide vaccine.

CDR3 protein: CASHQTNTEAFF. The CDR3, as DNA: TGTGCCAGTCACCAGACGAACACTGAAGCTTTCTTT. The chain joins TRBV28 to TRBJ1-1; the D is unclear. Looked up from germline, CDR1 is MDHEN and CDR2 is SYDVKM. Trimming took off 9 bases at V and 1 base at J, with 9 bases between the two ends. This CDR3 region has 12 residues.